This T cell receptor (beta chain) was captured by sequencing in a study of blood T cell repertoires in COVID-19. The wider study: COVID-19 samples from acute and convalescent phases originated in the United States, Italy and Spain. The analysed material was cDNA or gDNA that came from T cells, B-cell-depleted T cells, or PBMCs.

As processed by the authors: Amplification with reference gene primers provided the estimates of nucleated cell counts. The table came from immunoSEQ multiplex PCR; TCRdb's copy has only in-frame clones and leaves some out. That table gives V, J and clone size, and the DNA gave D and trimming. The sample shows some 38,000 clones, roughly 80% of them seen only once. The CDR3 is 20 residues long. The germline CDR1 and CDR2 sequences are MNHEY and SMNVEV (reference sequence). Trimming took off 5 bases at V and 1 base at J, with 26 bases between the two ends. Sequencing was performed on peripheral blood. V gene TRBV27 combines with J gene TRBJ2-2; weak D call: TRBD2 (5 bases). The TCR comes from a man aged 55 to 70 in a cohort sampled during active COVID-19. The CDR3: CASSRLGVGAYQKNTGELFF. The CDR3 DNA reads TGTGCCAGCAGTCGACTTGGTGTGGGAGCCTACCAGAAGAACACCGGGGAGCTGTTTTTT.